The rows below give T cell receptor beta chains drawn from one sample of a study of blood T cell repertoires in COVID-19. Produced via immunoSEQ multiplex PCR; TCRdb's table is partial and in-frame only. Among about 160,000 clones listed, more than 75% were seen once. Sequencing was performed on peripheral blood. The source is a man between 18 and 29 years old with acute or convalescent COVID-19. Each CDR3 is given with its conserved first and last residue. The D gene is left open where the match is weak. Clone size, where shown, is once, few, many, or a class for clones that have expanded.

NA,TRBV9,TRBJ1-2,NA,TGTGCCAGCAGCGTAGTCCCTCGGGAGGGGGGCACTAACTATGGCTACACCTTC,CASSVVPREGGTNYGYTF
NA,TRBV7-7,TRBJ2-1,NA,TGTGCCAGCAGCTTAGAGGCAGGGCTTACCTCCTACAATGAGCAGTTCTTC,CASSLEAGLTSYNEQFF
NA,TRBV6-5,TRBJ2-5,NA,TGTGCCAGCAGTTACTCATCAAGGATGGGAGGAGAGACCCAGTACTTC,CASSYSSRMGGETQYF
TRBD2,TRBV30,TRBJ2-2,NA,TGTGCCTGGAGTGTACGGGCGGGGGCGAACACCGGGGAGCTGTTTTTT,CAWSVRAGANTGELFF
NA,TRBV5-1,TRBJ1-6,NA,TGCGCCAGCAGCTTGGGACTGGCGGTATGGTCGTCACCCCTCCACTTT,CASSLGLAVWSSPLHF
TRBD1,TRBV30,TRBJ1-2,NA,TGTGCCTGGAGTGATCAGGGCAGGGGGGACTATGGCTACACCTTC,CAWSDQGRGDYGYTF
TRBD1,TRBV6-5,TRBJ2-7,NA,TGTGCCAGCAGTTACTCGGGACAGCCCTCCTACGAGCAGTACTTC,CASSYSGQPSYEQYF
NA,TRBV5-5,TRBJ2-1,NA,TGTGCCAGCACCCTAGGGGGGGGCTTCTACAATGAGCAGTTCTTC,CASTLGGGFYNEQFF
NA,TRBV4-1,TRBJ1-2,NA,TGCGCCAGCAGCCAACGATTCTGGCGGGGCTACACCTTC,CASSQRFWRGYTF
NA,TRBV28,TRBJ2-7,NA,TGTGCCAGCAGTTTATATATTAAACAGGAACCTTCGAAAACCTACGAGCAGTACTTC,CASSLYIKQEPSKTYEQYF
TRBD1,TRBV10-1,TRBJ1-1,NA,TGCGCCAGCAGTGAGTCGGCCCTCGGACAGGGTAGCACTGAAGCTTTCTTT,CASSESALGQGSTEAFF
NA,TRBV7-9,TRBJ2-1,few,TGTGCCGCCACACCATTAGGGGCCTACAATGAGCAGTTCTTC,CAATPLGAYNEQFF
NA,TRBV11-2,TRBJ1-1,NA,TGTGCCAGCAGCTTAGACCTTAATCCCACTGAAGCTTTCTTT,CASSLDLNPTEAFF
NA,TRBV2,TRBJ2-1,NA,TGTGCCAGCAGGCCCCTGAGCTCCTACAATGAGCAGTTCTTC,CASRPLSSYNEQFF
NA,TRBV27,TRBJ2-1,NA,TGTGCCAGCATCACAGGGCGCAATGAGCAGTTCTTC,CASITGRNEQFF
NA,TRBV27,TRBJ1-2,NA,TGTGCCGCCGGAGCGGCTGCTAACTATGGCTACACCTTC,CAAGAAANYGYTF
NA,TRBV6-5,TRBJ1-1,NA,TGTGCCAGCAGTCTCGTGACAAACACTGAAGCTTTCTTT,CASSLVTNTEAFF
NA,TRBV5-4,TRBJ1-4,once,TGTGCCAGCAGCGCCGGGGGAGGCTACGAAAAACTGTTTTTT,CASSAGGGYEKLFF
NA,TRBV19,TRBJ2-7,NA,TGTGCCAGTCAGGCGGAGTCGGTAGGGGGCTACGAGCAGTACTTC,CASQAESVGGYEQYF
TRBD1,TRBV5-4,TRBJ2-7,NA,TGTGCCAGCAGCCGAAACACAGGGGGGTCCTACGAGCAGTACTTC,CASSRNTGGSYEQYF
NA,TRBV6-5,TRBJ1-2,NA,TGTGCCAGCAGTCCCACAGGTGCCACAGGGTGCACCTTC,CASSPTGATGCTF
TRBD1,TRBV29-1,TRBJ2-2,NA,TGCAGCGTTAAACGGGACAGGAACACCGGGGAGCTGTTTTTT,CSVKRDRNTGELFF
NA,TRBV9,TRBJ2-5,once,TGTGCCAGCAGCGTAGTCACGGGAGAGACCCAGTACTTC,CASSVVTGETQYF
TRBD1,TRBV5-1,TRBJ2-5,NA,TGCGCCAGCAGCTTGGGGGCCAGGGGGCCTGAGACCCAGTACTTC,CASSLGARGPETQYF
TRBD1,TRBV6-5,TRBJ1-4,NA,TGTGCCACTGGGACGAGGGGGACAGGGAATGAAAAACTGTTTTTT,CATGTRGTGNEKLFF
TRBD2,TRBV5-1,TRBJ2-7,NA,TGCGCCAGCAGCTTGGGTGGACTAGCGGGGGGGACCTCCTACGAGCAGTACTTC,CASSLGGLAGGTSYEQYF
TRBD1,TRBV27,TRBJ2-3,NA,TGTGCCAGCAGACGCAGGGGGCCGACCGGTACCTCAGATACGCAGTATTTT,CASRRRGPTGTSDTQYF
NA,TRBV29-1,TRBJ2-7,NA,TGCAGCGTTGTCCGGGACACCTCCTACGAGCAGTACTTC,CSVVRDTSYEQYF
TRBD1,TRBV7-9,TRBJ1-1,once,TGTGCCAGCAGCCACGGGATTACAGGGGATGACACTGAAGCTTTCTTT,CASSHGITGDDTEAFF
NA,TRBV7-9,TRBJ1-2,NA,TGTGCCAGCAGCCAAAGCAGGCAGGGGAACTATGGCTACACCTTC,CASSQSRQGNYGYTF
TRBD1,TRBV5-1,TRBJ2-7,NA,TGCGCCAGCAGCTCCAACAGGGGCCTCAACGAGCAGTACTTC,CASSSNRGLNEQYF
TRBD1,TRBV27,TRBJ2-1,NA,TGTGCCAGCAGTTTAAGTGGGACAGGGATCAATGAGCAGTTCTTC,CASSLSGTGINEQFF
NA,TRBV29-1,TRBJ1-2,once,TGCAGCGTCGCGGGGTTGGGCAACTATGGCTACACCTTC,CSVAGLGNYGYTF
TRBD1,TRBV4-1,TRBJ1-4,NA,TGCGCCAGCAGCCTAACTAAAGGGGGCGCATCTAATGAAAAACTGTTTTTT,CASSLTKGGASNEKLFF
NA,TRBV6-5,TRBJ2-7,NA,TGTGCCAGCAGTTTGGCCGGGAGCTCCTACGAGCAGTACTTC,CASSLAGSSYEQYF
TRBD1,TRBV10-3,TRBJ1-1,NA,TGTGCCATCAGTGCCGGGACAGGGCTCAACACTGAAGCTTTCTTT,CAISAGTGLNTEAFF
NA,TRBV6-1,TRBJ1-1,NA,TGTGCCAGCAGTGACCCATATAGGACAGCCCCTGAAGGAGACACTGAAGCTTTCTTT,CASSDPYRTAPEGDTEAFF
TRBD1,TRBV14,TRBJ1-4,NA,TGTGCCAGCAGCCAACCCGGGACAGGGAACGAAAAACTGTTTTTT,CASSQPGTGNEKLFF
TRBD1,TRBV27,TRBJ2-7,NA,TGTGCCAGCAGCTCCGGGACAGGGGAAAACTACGAGCAGTACTTC,CASSSGTGENYEQYF
NA,TRBV6-5,TRBJ1-5,few,TGTGCCAGCAGCACAGCGGATAGCAATCAGCCCCAGCATTTT,CASSTADSNQPQHF
TRBD1,TRBV7-2,TRBJ1-5,NA,TGTGCCAGCAGCTGGACAGGGGTCAATCAGCCCCAGCATTTT,CASSWTGVNQPQHF
TRBD1,TRBV7-9,TRBJ1-2,NA,TGTGCCAGCAGCTCGGGACAGGTCAACTATGGCTACACCTTC,CASSSGQVNYGYTF
NA,TRBV6-1,TRBJ1-2,NA,TGTGCCAGCAGTGAAGACAACATTTATGGCTACACCTTC,CASSEDNIYGYTF
TRBD1,TRBV3-1/TRBV3-2,TRBJ1-1,NA,TGTGCCAGCAGCCAGGGACAGCTTATGAACACTGAAGCTTTCTTT,CASSQGQLMNTEAFF
TRBD1,TRBV18,TRBJ2-7,NA,TGTGCCAGCTCACCCGGACAGGGTTTGGGCGAGCAGTACTTC,CASSPGQGLGEQYF
TRBD2,TRBV6-1,TRBJ2-1,NA,TGTGCCAGCAGTGAGAGGCTAGCGGGAGGGTACAATGAGCAGTTCTTC,CASSERLAGGYNEQFF
TRBD2,TRBV24-1,TRBJ2-3,NA,TGTGCCACCAGTGTGACGCGGGGGGCTTGGGATACGCAGTATTTT,CATSVTRGAWDTQYF
NA,TRBV20-1,TRBJ2-7,NA,TGCAGTGCTAGTGGCCGGGGAGGAGAGCAGTACTTC,CSASGRGGEQYF
NA,TRBV7-2,TRBJ2-6,NA,TGTGCCAGCAGCTCTCAGGGTTTTGGGGCCAACGTCCTGACTTTC,CASSSQGFGANVLTF
NA,TRBV27,TRBJ2-3,NA,TGTGCCAGCAGTTTCGGAGGCACGGATACGCAGTATTTT,CASSFGGTDTQYF
TRBD1,TRBV6-1,TRBJ1-5,NA,TGTGCCAGCAGTGTCTTTCCGGGACAGGGCCACGCTTATAGCAATCAGCCCCAGCATTTT,CASSVFPGQGHAYSNQPQHF
TRBD2,TRBV14,TRBJ2-3,NA,TGTGCCAGCAGCCTCCGGACTAGCGGGAGGGCAGATACGCAGTATTTT,CASSLRTSGRADTQYF